The 22 T cell receptor beta chains reported below all come from one sample, sequenced in a study of T cells after posttransplantation cyclophosphamide. Treatment was busulfan-fludarabine conditioning, a marrow graft, and cyclophosphamide on days +3 and +4. TCRdb's table, derived via immunoSEQ multiplex PCR, lists solely in-frame clones and lacks some. This sample comprises about 15,000 clones, none seen once only. This material consisted of PBMCs, taken 950 to 1,200 days after allogeneic stem cell transplant with posttransplant cyclophosphamide. These receptors originate from a female patient aged 40-50 years who received an allogeneic stem cell transplant from a related donor, was CMV-positive, and had no GVHD. The graft donor may be the source of some T cells.

This clone was seen at least ten times. The chain employs TRBV7-3 and TRBJ2-3; unclear D gene. Trimming cost V 5 bases and J 6 bases, with 12 bases left between them. This CDR3 has 13 amino acids. Germline loops: CDR1 SGHTA, CDR2 FQGTGA. The CDR3 bases are TGTGCCAGCAGCGAAAGTTTCGGGGATACGCAGTATTTT. As protein: CASSESFGDTQYF.

Ten or more counts support this clone. The chain carries TRBV13 and TRBJ1-2; 8 bases are shared with TRBD1. Per germline, CDR1 PRHDT and CDR2 FYEKMQ (reference sequence). Trimming at V came to 5 bases and at J to 3 bases, leaving 17 bases not matched to a gene. The CDR3 sequence is 18 residues long. This CDR3 reads CASSPRNRGKSWDYGYTF. For the CDR3, the DNA is TGTGCCAGCAGCCCAAGGAACAGGGGGAAGTCTTGGGACTATGGCTACACCTTC.

This clone was picked up a small number of times. J is TRBJ1-3 and V is TRBV25-1, with a tentative D call TRBD1 (5 bases). The CDR3 runs 16 residues. V lost 2 bases and J 0 bases, leaving 11 bases between the germline ends. Germline V gene data show CDR1 as MGHDK and CDR2 as SYGVNS. The CDR3 sequence: CASSEIYGGSGNTIYF. In nucleotides, the CDR3 is TGTGCCAGCAGTGAAATATACGGGGGCTCTGGAAACACCATATATTTT. The variable domain in full, with the rest retrieved from reference TRBV25-1 and TRBJ1-3, is EADIYQTPRYLVIGTGKKITLECSQTMGHDKMYWYQQDPGMELHLIHYSYGVNSTEKGDLSSESTVSRIRTEHFPLTLESARPSHTSQYLCASSEIYGGSGNTIYFGEGSWLTVV.

This clone was counted many times. The rearrangement links TRBV29-1 to TRBJ2-3; TRBD2 aligns across 13 bases. Germline lookup yields CDR1 SQVTM and CDR2 ANQGSEA. V dropped 6 bases and J dropped 2; count of bases not matched to a gene: 5. The length of the CDR3 is 15 residues. CDR3 region: CSVGLAGALTDTQYF. CDR3 nucleotides: TGCAGCGTCGGACTAGCGGGGGCCCTCACAGATACGCAGTATTTT.

This clone turned up a few times. The chain recombines TRBV4-2 with TRBJ2-3; 9 nucleotides align to TRBD2. The V gene's germline CDR1 is LGHNA and CDR2 YNFKEQ. The V and J ends lost 3 bases and 2 bases, in that order; junction bases with no gene match: 6. The CDR3 runs to 16 residues. CDR3 protein: CASSQAIAGDTDTQYF. The CDR3 DNA reads as TGTGCCAGCAGCCAGGCTATAGCGGGGGACACAGATACGCAGTATTTT.

V and J are TRBV5-6 and TRBJ1-1, with TRBD1 identical over 12 bases. There are 17 residues in the CDR3. The germline CDR1 and CDR2 sequences are SGHDT and YYEEEE. J lost 4 bases, V lost 5 bases, and 12 bases had no gene match. CDR3 DNA: TGTGCCAGCAGTAGGGACGGGACAGGGGGCGTTTTCACTGAAGCTTTCTTT. Translated: CASSRDGTGGVFTEAFF.

This clone was counted ten times or more. The chain employs TRBV7-2 and TRBJ1-2; 8 nucleotides match TRBD1. Germline CDR1 reads SGHTA; CDR2 reads FQGNSA. This CDR3 has 15 residues. The trim removed 5 bases at V and 8 bases at J, leaving 13 bases unmatched. The CDR3 DNA reads as TGTGCCAGCAGCGCCTCCCGACAGGGGCTGGGAGGCTACACCTTC. The encoded protein is CASSASRQGLGGYTF.

This clone was observed at least ten times. The chain uses TRBV11-2 and TRBJ2-7, with 10 positions matching TRBD1. The CDR3 runs to 14 residues. Losses at the gene ends were 8 bases for V and 7 bases for J; bases not matched to a gene: 11. CDR1 and CDR2 from the germline V gene are SGHAT and FQNNGV. For the CDR3, the DNA is TGTGCCAGCCTACCCCGACAGGGGGCTGGGGAGCAGTACTTC. Its protein product is CASLPRQGAGEQYF.

This clone was detected only a few times. The CDR3, as DNA: TGTGCCAGCAGCCAAGCTGGGGGAACGGGGGGTCATAACACCGGGGAGCTGTTTTTT. This gives the protein CASSQAGGTGGHNTGELFF. The chain links TRBV4-2 to TRBJ2-2; 7 bases align to TRBD2. CDR1 and CDR2 (germline): LGHNA, YNFKEQ. This CDR3 has 19 amino acids. V was pared by 1 base and J by 2 bases, with 13 bases of the junction left unmatched.

This chain uses TRBV5-1 with TRBJ1-5; perhaps TRBD1 as D (5 bases). Germline V gene lookup returns CDR1 SGHRS and CDR2 YFSETQ. Trimming removed 1 base from V and 6 bases from J, with 8 bases in between. This CDR3 contains 13 residues. The CDR3, as DNA: TGCGCCAGCAGCTTGTCGGGGGGTCAGCCCCAGCATTTT. This translates into CASSLSGGQPQHF.

This clone was detected many times. The genes are TRBV19 and TRBJ1-2; TRBD1 matches 7 bases. Trimming took 4 bases from V and 3 from J; bases not matched to a gene: 8. The germline V gene encodes CDR1 LNHDA and CDR2 SQIVND (reference sequence). CDR3 length: 15 amino acids. CDR3 sequence: CASSRNRGSDYGYTF. CDR3 coding DNA: TGTGCCAGTAGTAGGAACAGGGGCTCGGACTATGGCTACACCTTC.

This clone was detected ten times or more. The chain combines TRBV18 with TRBJ2-2, with 11 positions matching TRBD2. V was pared by 2 bases and J by 2 bases, with 4 bases of the junction left unmatched. This CDR3 has 17 residues. Germline assignment: CDR1 KGHSH and CDR2 LQKENI. CDR3 in DNA: TGTGCCAGCTCACCAACTAGCGGGGGCCCTAACACCGGGGAGCTGTTTTTT. The encoded protein is CASSPTSGGPNTGELFF.

There are many counts of this clone. The V gene is TRBV5-1, the J gene TRBJ2-7, with D unclear. This CDR3 is built from 13 residues. Trimming removed 2 bases at V and 1 base at J, with 7 bases between. Germline V gene lookup returns CDR1 SGHRS and CDR2 YFSETQ. CDR3: CASSFYSSYEQYF. CDR3 in DNA: TGCGCCAGCAGCTTCTACAGTTCCTACGAGCAGTACTTC.

Ten or more counts support this clone. A far larger clone is a single base away, which makes a read error likely. The rearrangement joins TRBV5-6 to TRBJ1-2; 10 bases match TRBD1. With 0 bases clipped from V and 8 bases from J, the junction kept 7 bases outside the gene matches. The CDR3 is 15 residues long. The germline V gene has CDR1 SGHDT and CDR2 YYEEEE. In DNA, the CDR3 is TGTGCCAGCAGCTTGGGGGACGACAGGGGGCAAGGCTACACCTTC. Its protein is CASSLGDDRGQGYTF.

This clone was seen only a few times. The chain recombines TRBV10-3 with TRBJ1-3; D is unresolved. Deletions cut 6 bases from V and 4 bases from J, with 4 bases between. Germline V gene sequence: CDR1 ENHRY, CDR2 SYGVKD. The CDR3 sequence is 11 residues long. This CDR3 reads CAISVGNTIYF. CDR3 DNA: TGTGCCATCAGCGTAGGAAACACCATATATTTT.

This clone was recorded at least ten times. V is TRBV6-1 and J is TRBJ1-2, with D perhaps TRBD1 (6 bases). Germline V gene sequence: CDR1 MNHNS, CDR2 SASEGT. CDR3 length: 15 residues. Trimming cost V 6 bases and J 1 base, with 15 bases left between them. CDR3 sequence: CASSEMTGRNYGYTF. The CDR3 nucleotides are TGTGCCAGCAGCGAAATGACAGGCCGTAACTATGGCTACACCTTC.

This clone was found many times. V gene TRBV4-2 combines with J gene TRBJ2-5; possibly TRBD1 for D (5 bases). Trimming shortened V by 1 base and J by 3 bases, and 12 bases separated the two germline ends. Per germline, CDR1 LGHNA and CDR2 YNFKEQ. The CDR3 contains 15 residues. The CDR3 loop reads CASSQGVPGKETQYF. CDR3 bases: TGTGCCAGCAGCCAAGGGGTCCCAGGGAAAGAGACCCAGTACTTC.

This clone occurred many times. This chain uses TRBV27 with TRBJ2-2, with a weak D call TRBD1 (5 bases). CDR3 length equals 17 residues. CDR1 is MNHEY and CDR2 is SMNVEV in the germline V gene (reference sequence). Trimming shortened V by 4 bases and J by 4 bases, and 19 bases separated the two germline ends. The CDR3 nucleotides are TGTGCCAGCAGTTCATCCTATGGGGTCGACAGCACCGGGGAGCTGTTTTTT. This translates into CASSSSYGVDSTGELFF.

This clone occurred a few times. The chain links TRBV27 to TRBJ1-2; D gene ambiguous. Germline lookup yields CDR1 MNHEY and CDR2 SMNVEV (reference sequence). The CDR3 has 13 amino acids. V was trimmed by 2 bases and J by 2 bases, leaving 6 bases between them. The CDR3: CASSLSSNYGYTF. The CDR3 DNA follows: TGTGCCAGCAGTTTAAGCTCGAACTATGGCTACACCTTC.

This clone was detected many times. The chain couples TRBV7-2 to TRBJ2-7, with 11 bases matching TRBD2. The CDR3 covers 15 residues. V dropped 5 bases and J dropped 7; count of bases not matched to a gene: 10. Germline values: CDR1 SGHTA, CDR2 FQGNSA. The CDR3 loop reads CASSLSGGAAREQYF. CDR3 DNA: TGTGCCAGCAGCCTTAGCGGGGGGGCCGCTCGGGAGCAGTACTTC.

This clone was counted ten times or more. This rearrangement joins TRBV29-1 to TRBJ2-7, with D possibly TRBD1 on 5 matching bases. The CDR3 totals 9 residues. CDR1 and CDR2 from the germline V gene are SQVTM and ANQGSEA. The V end lost 3 bases, the J end lost 9 bases, and 6 bases lay between the germline ends. CDR3 residues: CSVDQGQYF. CDR3 bases: TGCAGCGTTGATCAGGGGCAGTACTTC.

This clone was seen many times. The J gene is TRBJ2-2, the V gene TRBV6-5, with D tentatively TRBD1 (5 bases). This CDR3 has 14 amino acids. Trimming removed 2 bases at V and 4 bases at J, with 8 bases between. CDR1 MNHEY and CDR2 SVGAGI come from the germline V gene. The CDR3 region has the DNA TGTGCCAGCAGTTACGACAGCACCACCGGGGAGCTGTTTTTT. This gives the protein CASSYDSTTGELFF.